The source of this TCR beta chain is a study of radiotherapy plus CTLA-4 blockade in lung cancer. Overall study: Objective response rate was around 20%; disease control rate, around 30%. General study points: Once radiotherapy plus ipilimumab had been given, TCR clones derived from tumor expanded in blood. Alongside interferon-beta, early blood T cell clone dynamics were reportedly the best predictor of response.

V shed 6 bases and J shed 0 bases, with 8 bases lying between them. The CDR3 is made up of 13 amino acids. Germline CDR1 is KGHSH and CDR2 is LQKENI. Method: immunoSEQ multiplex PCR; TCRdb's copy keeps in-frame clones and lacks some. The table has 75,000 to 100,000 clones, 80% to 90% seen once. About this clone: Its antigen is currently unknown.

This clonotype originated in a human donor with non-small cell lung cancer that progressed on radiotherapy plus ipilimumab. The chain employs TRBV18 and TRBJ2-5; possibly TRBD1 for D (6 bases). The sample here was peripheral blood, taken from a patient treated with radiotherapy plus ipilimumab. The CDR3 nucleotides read TGTGCCAGCTCTCGGGACAACCAAGAGACCCAGTACTTC. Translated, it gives CASSRDNQETQYF.